What follows are 8 T cell receptor beta chains derived from one specimen sequenced in a study of cytomegalovirus exposure and HLA in healthy donors. PCR employed 60 Vbeta and 13 Jbeta primers. Clones were read by immunoSEQ multiplex PCR, and TCRdb kept only the in-frame ones, dropping some. The sample has around 180,000 clones, roughly 83% seen once; the top ten hold about 1.4%. The sequenced sample was PBMCs. The source of these receptors is a woman aged 50 to 60 in good health and CMV-seronegative.

The CDR3 sequence: CASSRGTTSGRAKEQFF. CDR3 nucleotides: TGTGCCAGCAGTCGGGGAACAACTAGCGGGAGGGCCAAGGAGCAGTTCTTC. V and J are TRBV11-2 and TRBJ2-1; 13 bases are shared with TRBD2. Germline V CDR1 and CDR2: SGHAT, FQNNGV. This CDR3 region has 17 residues. After removal of 6 bases from V and 10 bases from J, the junction contained 15 bases not matched to a gene.

This clone was seen ten or more times. The chain carries TRBV15 and TRBJ2-7; 11 bases match TRBD1. The CDR3 has 15 residues. CDR1 and CDR2 from the germline V gene are LNHNV and YYDKDF (reference sequence). The V and J ends lost 7 bases and 5 bases, in that order; junction bases with no gene match: 10. CDR3 residues: CATNPGQGGRDEQYF. CDR3 nucleotide sequence: TGTGCCACCAACCCGGGACAGGGGGGGAGAGACGAGCAGTACTTC.

The chain carries TRBV7-8 and TRBJ1-2; D is possibly TRBD1 (5 bases). Trimming pared 5 bases from V and 5 bases from J, leaving 12 bases between. From germline, CDR1 is SGHVS and CDR2 FQNEAQ. This CDR3 is 13 amino acids long. The CDR3 nucleotides are TGTGCCAGCAGCCCCCAGGGCTGGTATGGCTACACCTTC. It encodes CASSPQGWYGYTF.

The rearrangement uses TRBV19 and TRBJ2-3; D is uncertain. V was clipped by 4 bases and J by 8 bases, with 10 bases between them. CDR3 size: 12 residues. Germline lookup yields CDR1 LNHDA and CDR2 SQIVND (reference sequence). The CDR3 nucleotides read TGTGCCAGTAGTACAGAACAGCCTACGCAGTATTTT. This gives the protein CASSTEQPTQYF.

The chain is built from TRBV28 and TRBJ1-5; tentatively, D is TRBD1 (5 bases). This CDR3 has 15 amino acids. Germline V lookup: CDR1 MDHEN, CDR2 SYDVKM. Trimming stripped 6 bases from V and 3 bases from J, with 15 bases between. DNA for the CDR3: TGTGCCAGCAGGACAACAGGACCGATCAATCAGCCCCAGCATTTT. Translated: CASRTTGPINQPQHF.

V and J are TRBV5-4 and TRBJ1-2; the D is unclear. The CDR3 contains 15 residues. CDR1 is SGHNT, CDR2 YYREEE, per germline (reference sequence). V gave up 0 bases and J gave up 4 bases, with 13 bases separating them. CDR3 sequence (DNA): TGTGCCAGCAGCTTGGCCGGGGTGGATGGCTATGGCTACACCTTC. Its translation is CASSLAGVDGYGYTF.

The rearrangement links TRBV7-2 to TRBJ1-6; 7 bases agree with TRBD1. The junction had 1 base not matched to a gene; V was cut back by 2 bases and J by 0 bases. Germline CDR1 reads SGHTA; CDR2 reads FQGNSA. This CDR3 spans 16 amino acids. The CDR3 protein is CASSLRQGSYNSPLHF. The CDR3 DNA reads as TGTGCCAGCAGCTTAAGACAGGGCTCCTATAATTCACCCCTCCACTTT.

This clone was detected once. At one end, the junction sequence differs from germline, possibly due to a read error. The J gene is TRBJ2-5, the V gene TRBV7-7, with TRBD1 as a possible D gene (6 bases). The CDR3 is made up of 14 amino acids. Germline-derived CDR1 and CDR2 are SSHAT and FNYEAQ (reference sequence). The CDR3 loop is CASSLVQGPGTQYF. The DNA for the CDR3 is TGTGCTAGCAGCTTAGTACAGGGACCCGGGACCCAGTACTTC.